This TCR beta chain came from a study of blood T cells in healthy people across ages. It was with a sample-barcoded 5' primer and a J-beta primer mix that a second PCR of about 6 to 11 cycles was run. With 12 random nucleotides, a template-switch adaptor tagged each individual cDNA molecule. TCRdb passed the 5' RACE reads through MiXCR, listing each CDR3 protein once. The sample shows roughly 730,000 distinct CDR3 sequences, roughly 56% of them seen only once. Losses at the gene ends were 5 bases for V and 7 bases for J; bases not matched to a gene: 11. This CDR3 spans 15 amino acids. The TCR originated in a man between 40 and 49 years old in good health. The sequenced sample was blood. The rearrangement links TRBV12-3 or TRBV12-4 to TRBJ1-1; 9 bases fit TRBD1. The CDR3 here is CASSANRGRTFEAFF. The CDR3 DNA sequence: TGTGCCAGCAGTGCCAACAGGGGGCGAACCTTTGAAGCTTTCTTT.